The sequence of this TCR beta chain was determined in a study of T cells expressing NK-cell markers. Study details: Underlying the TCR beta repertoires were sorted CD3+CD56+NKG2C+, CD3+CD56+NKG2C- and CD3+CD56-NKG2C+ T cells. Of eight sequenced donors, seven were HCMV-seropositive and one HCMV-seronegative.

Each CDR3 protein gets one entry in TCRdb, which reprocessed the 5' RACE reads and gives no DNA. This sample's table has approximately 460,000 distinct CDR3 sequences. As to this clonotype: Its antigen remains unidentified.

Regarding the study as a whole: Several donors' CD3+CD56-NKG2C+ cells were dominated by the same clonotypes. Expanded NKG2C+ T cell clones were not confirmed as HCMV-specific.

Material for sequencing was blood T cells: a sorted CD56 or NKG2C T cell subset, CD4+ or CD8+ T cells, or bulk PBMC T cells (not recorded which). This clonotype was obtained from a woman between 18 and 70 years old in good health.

CDR3 sequence: CASSLWAREETQYF. This chain links TRBV12-3 or TRBV12-4 with TRBJ2-5; the D call of TRBD2 rests on TCRdb alone, since no DNA is present to check it. This CDR3 has 14 residues.